The 26 T cell receptor beta chains in this list originate from one sample, sequenced in a study of T-cell reconstitution after alpha-beta-depleted transplantation in children (dated by TCRdb to about 2016). The method was PCR. Data came from an Illumina HiSeq 2500. TCR library preparation used molecular barcoding, with unique molecular identifiers applied to normalize quantification of the TCRbeta repertoire. TCRdb trimmed the raw reads at Q25, called clones with MiXCR and kept productive beta chains. Each entry is one CDR3 protein sequence, shown with its most common DNA and genes. The sample data list 700,000 to 950,000 distinct CDR3 sequences, and around 15% of these were observed just once. The top ten clones comprise about 4.6% of the sample. The treatment or condition label, read with the paper, signifies: allogeneic hematopoietic cell transplantation with graft depleted of TCRalphabeta T cells and CD19 B cells.

The starting material was PBMCs, mostly from graft donor cells, obtained 360 days after TCRalphabeta/CD19-depleted stem cell transplant. All receptors come from a male patient younger than 18 who had a stem cell transplant for acute lymphoblastic leukemia, so the T cells may come from the graft donor.

This clonotype was observed a handful of times. The CDR3 nucleotides read TGCGCCAGCAGCCATCCCCTGAGGAATCAGCCCCAGCATTTT. It yields the protein CASSHPLRNQPQHF. This chain connects TRBV4-1 to TRBJ1-5; D is ambiguous. V shed 3 bases and J shed 4 bases, with 10 bases lying between them. The CDR3 runs 14 residues. Germline CDR1 reads MGHRA; CDR2 reads YSYEKL.

Written as DNA, the CDR3 is TGTGCCAGCAGTTTGGTCCGCTACTATGGCGGGCACGAGCAGTACTTC. Protein: CASSLVRYYGGHEQYF. The V and J genes are TRBV12-3 or TRBV12-4 and TRBJ2-7, with a tentative D call TRBD2 (5 bases). The CDR3 has 16 amino acids. The ends were cut back, 3 bases at V and 5 bases at J, with 20 bases in the middle.

On this clonotype: At one end the junction does not follow the germline gene, possibly because of a read error. The chain carries TRBV7-4 and TRBJ2-5, with D possibly matching TRBD2 (5 bases). The germline gives CDR1 SGHVT, CDR2 SQSDAQ. This CDR3 contains 9 residues. CDR3 DNA: TGTGCCAGCAGCTTCTCTGGACTTTTC. Its protein is CASSFSGLF.

This clonotype was picked up a small number of times. The V call is TRBV11-1, the J call TRBJ2-1; TRBD2 agrees at 13 bases. The CDR3 is 18 amino acids. Germline V gives CDR1 SGHAT, CDR2 FQDESV (reference sequence). V gave up 1 base and J gave up 5 bases; unmatched junction bases: 8. CDR3 protein: CASSLDGLAGVGNNEQFF. The CDR3 region has the DNA TGTGCCAGCAGCTTAGACGGACTAGCGGGAGTTGGGAACAATGAGCAGTTCTTC.

In this sample, this clonotype turned up a few times. J is TRBJ2-3 and V is TRBV4-1, with 9 bases fitting TRBD2. CDR1 and CDR2 (germline): MGHRA, YSYEKL. After removal of 0 bases from V and 6 bases from J, the junction contained 10 bases not matched to a gene. This CDR3 has 17 amino acids. In nucleotides, the CDR3 is TGCGCCAGCAGCCAAGACCCACTAGCGGGCGGGAGGGATACGCAGTATTTT. It translates to CASSQDPLAGGRDTQYF.

This clonotype came up a few times. V is TRBV20-1 and J is TRBJ2-3, with D perhaps matching TRBD2 (5 bases). Germline-derived CDR1 and CDR2 are DFQATT and SNEGSKA (reference sequence). The length of the CDR3 is 14 residues. The V end lost 5 bases, the J end lost 7 bases, and 19 bases lay between the germline ends. The CDR3 reads CSAAPRTRGNTQYF. CDR3 sequence (DNA): TGCAGTGCTGCCCCGCGCACCCGAGGGAATACGCAGTATTTT.

The V gene is TRBV18, the J gene TRBJ2-5; 7 bases align to TRBD1. V was pared by 3 bases and J by 5 bases, with 9 bases of the junction left unmatched. The CDR3 sequence is 15 residues long. Germline V lookup: CDR1 KGHSH, CDR2 LQKENI. The CDR3 reads CASSPTRQGTETQYF. For the CDR3, the DNA is TGTGCCAGCTCACCCACTCGACAGGGTACTGAGACCCAGTACTTC. Filled out from reference TRBV18 and TRBJ2-5, the complete variable domain reads NAGVMQNPRHLVRRRGQEARLRCSPMKGHSHVYWYRQLPEEGLKFMVYLQKENIIDESGMPKERFSAEFPKEGPSILRIQQVVRGDSAAYFCASSPTRQGTETQYFGPGTRLLVL.

This clonotype occurred a few times. The chain joins TRBV6-1 to TRBJ2-7, with D unclear. V lost 5 bases and J 3 bases, leaving 11 bases between the germline ends. CDR1 and CDR2 (germline): MNHNS, SASEGT. The CDR3 contains 13 residues. The CDR3 loop reads CASSPHGNYEQYF. CDR3 bases: TGTGCCAGCAGTCCCCACGGTAACTACGAGCAGTACTTC.

This chain uses TRBV5-1 with TRBJ1-1, with D perhaps TRBD1 (5 bases). CDR1 and CDR2 from the germline V gene are SGHRS and YFSETQ. The CDR3 consists of 11 residues. Trimming removed 6 bases from V and 8 bases from J, with 11 bases in between. DNA of the CDR3: TGCGCCAGCATGCAGGGTTCAGAAGCTTTCTTT. It codes for CASMQGSEAFF. Variable domain in full (rest from reference TRBV5-1 and TRBJ1-1): KAGVTQTPRYLIKTRGQQVTLSCSPISGHRSVSWYQQTPGQGLQFLFEYFSETQRNKGNFPGRFSGRQFSNSRSEMNVSTLELGDSALYLCASMQGSEAFFGQGTRLTVV.

The chain combines TRBV6-5 with TRBJ2-3; D may be TRBD1 (5 bases). CDR1 and CDR2 from the germline V gene are MNHEY and SVGAGI. V was cut by 0 bases and J by 2 bases, with 9 bases left in between. CDR3 size: 15 residues. The CDR3 sequence is CASSYSPGYTDTQYF. Written as DNA, the CDR3 is TGTGCCAGCAGTTACTCCCCAGGGTACACAGATACGCAGTATTTT.

This clonotype has a handful of counts. The chain couples TRBV7-9 to TRBJ1-4; 8 positions match TRBD1. The germline CDR1 and CDR2 sequences are SEHNR and FQNEAQ (reference sequence). V dropped 1 base and J dropped 7; count of bases not matched to a gene: 8. The length of the CDR3 is 16 residues. CDR3 nucleotides: TGTGCCAGCAGCTTAGGATCCGGGACAGGTCGTGAAAAACTGTTTTTT. It translates to CASSLGSGTGREKLFF.

Many counts were recorded for this clonotype. The chain links TRBV5-1 to TRBJ2-7; the D is unclear. V was cut by 2 bases and J by 6 bases, with 12 bases left in between. CDR1 SGHRS and CDR2 YFSETQ come from the germline V gene. This CDR3 comprises 13 residues. CDR3 protein: CASSFGLVSEQYF. For the CDR3, the DNA is TGCGCCAGCAGCTTTGGCCTAGTCAGCGAGCAGTACTTC.

This clonotype was recorded at least ten times. CDR3 in amino acids: CASSAPWMSPKNIQYF. CDR3 DNA: TGTGCCAGCAGTGCTCCCTGGATGAGTCCCAAAAACATTCAGTACTTC. The V call is TRBV12-3 or TRBV12-4, the J call TRBJ2-4; the D is unclear. V lost 5 bases, J lost 2 bases, and 16 bases lay in between. The CDR3 sequence is 16 residues long.

DNA of the CDR3: TGTGCCAGCAGTCTCGCCTACCGGGACGAGCAGTACTTC. Protein product: CASSLAYRDEQYF. The chain combines TRBV12-3 or TRBV12-4 with TRBJ2-7, with no clear D. The V end lost 5 bases, the J end lost 5 bases, and 13 bases lay between the germline ends. The CDR3 length is 13 residues.

The J gene is TRBJ2-7, the V gene TRBV18; TRBD1 might be the D (5 bases). Per germline, CDR1 KGHSH and CDR2 LQKENI. The V end lost 5 bases, the J end lost 3 bases, and 14 bases lay between the germline ends. The CDR3 has 14 amino acids. DNA of the CDR3: TGTGCCAGCTCAGCAGGGTCCCGCAACTACGAGCAGTACTTC. Translated, it gives CASSAGSRNYEQYF. Using reference TRBV18 and TRBJ2-7 for the parts outside the CDR3, the full variable domain is NAGVMQNPRHLVRRRGQEARLRCSPMKGHSHVYWYRQLPEEGLKFMVYLQKENIIDESGMPKERFSAEFPKEGPSILRIQQVVRGDSAAYFCASSAGSRNYEQYFGPGTRLTVT.

The rearrangement joins TRBV21-1 to TRBJ2-1; TRBD2, the D gene given by the table, was not confirmed from the DNA. TRBV21-1 is marked as a pseudogene. This CDR3 spans 14 amino acids. This CDR3 is CASRSEAGVYEQFF. In DNA form, the CDR3 reads TGTGCCAGCAGGTCCGAAGCGGGAGTCTATGAGCAGTTCTTC.

The table lists this clonotype with a few counts. The chain recombines TRBV2 with TRBJ1-6; D is possibly TRBD1 (6 bases). This CDR3 has 14 amino acids. The germline gives CDR1 SNHLY, CDR2 FYNNEI. The V and J ends lost 5 bases and 7 bases respectively, with 12 bases between them. CDR3 sequence (DNA): TGTGCCAGCAGTAGGGGGATCCCCAATTCACCCCTCCACTTT. It is translated as CASSRGIPNSPLHF.

Of note for this clonotype: The limits of the CDR3 on the DNA are not certain, so only TCRdb's listed CDR3 is given. The chain uses TRBV21-1 and TRBJ2-7; the D call TRBD1 from the table was never checked on the DNA. TRBV21-1 is a recognized pseudogene. The CDR3 has 15 residues if both end residues are counted. The CDR3 sequence is CASTVGQGARYEQYF.

The rearrangement uses TRBV29-1 and TRBJ2-3, with 14 bases identical to TRBD2. This CDR3 contains 17 residues. V lost 6 bases, J lost 1 base, and 9 bases stayed unmatched. Germline CDR1 and CDR2: SQVTM and ANQGSEA. This CDR3 is CSVAGTSGRGGTDTQYF. CDR3 bases: TGCAGCGTCGCCGGGACTAGCGGGAGAGGGGGCACAGATACGCAGTATTTT.

This clonotype was detected a few times. The chain has TRBV4-2 and TRBJ2-7, with D maybe TRBD1 (6 bases). Germline V CDR1 and CDR2: LGHNA, YNFKEQ. The CDR3 is 18 amino acids. Trimming left V 1 base short and J 4 bases short, with 23 bases between. CDR3 in amino acids: CASSQGAQGQTMLYEQYF. CDR3 DNA sequence: TGTGCCAGCAGCCAAGGTGCCCAGGGACAAACGATGTTATACGAGCAGTACTTC.

The chain uses TRBV12-5 and TRBJ2-1; possible D gene TRBD1, 5 bases. The V end lost 0 bases, the J end lost 4 bases, and 22 bases lay between the germline ends. The V gene's germline CDR1 is LGHNT and CDR2 FRNRAP. The CDR3 has 19 amino acids. CDR3 region: CASGLVSAGIDLAYNEQFF. CDR3 coding DNA: TGTGCTAGTGGTTTGGTAAGTGCAGGGATCGACCTGGCGTACAATGAGCAGTTCTTC.

The V call is TRBV3-1, the J call TRBJ2-3; maybe TRBD2 (5 bases). Germline CDR1 and CDR2: LGHDT and YNNKEL (reference sequence). The CDR3 loop spans 14 amino acids. The V end was cut by 1 base, the J end by 5 bases, with 10 bases between. The CDR3 protein is CASSQGPAGDTQYF. The CDR3 DNA sequence: TGTGCCAGCAGCCAAGGCCCGGCGGGAGATACGCAGTATTTT.

The V call is TRBV12-3 or TRBV12-4, the J call TRBJ2-7; 15 nucleotides agree with TRBD2. V lost 5 bases and J lost 7; bases outside the gene matches: 6. The CDR3 covers 15 residues. CDR3 DNA sequence: TGTGCCAGCAGTCCACGGACTAGCGGGAGGGGGGAGCAGTACTTC. Its protein product is CASSPRTSGRGEQYF.

Only a few counts were recorded for this clonotype. The chain is built from TRBV5-5 and TRBJ2-7; D is uncertain. The germline V gene has CDR1 SGHKS and CDR2 YYEKEE (reference sequence). CDR3 size: 14 residues. Trimming left V 5 bases short and J 3 bases short, with 15 bases between. CDR3 coding DNA: TGTGCCAGCAGGGCGCCGGAGACGCACTACGAGCAGTACTTC. Translating it yields CASRAPETHYEQYF.

This clonotype has more than one count but fewer than ten. The chain combines TRBV7-3 with TRBJ2-1; D is undetermined. Germline CDR1 SGHTA, CDR2 FQGTGA. V dropped 4 bases and J dropped 2 bases, with 12 bases sitting between them. The CDR3 extends over 15 amino acids. CDR3 nucleotide sequence: TGTGCCAGCAGCTCCAACAGTAACCCCTACAATGAGCAGTTCTTC. It specifies CASSSNSNPYNEQFF.

There are a few counts of this clonotype. This chain joins TRBV20-1 and TRBJ1-3; D is unclear. The CDR3 is 13 amino acids. V was shortened by 6 bases and J by 3 bases, with 12 bases between the two germline ends. Germline values: CDR1 DFQATT, CDR2 SNEGSKA (reference sequence). CDR3 loop: CSAGRGSGNTIYF. The CDR3 DNA sequence: TGCAGTGCAGGTCGAGGGAGTGGAAACACCATATATTTT.